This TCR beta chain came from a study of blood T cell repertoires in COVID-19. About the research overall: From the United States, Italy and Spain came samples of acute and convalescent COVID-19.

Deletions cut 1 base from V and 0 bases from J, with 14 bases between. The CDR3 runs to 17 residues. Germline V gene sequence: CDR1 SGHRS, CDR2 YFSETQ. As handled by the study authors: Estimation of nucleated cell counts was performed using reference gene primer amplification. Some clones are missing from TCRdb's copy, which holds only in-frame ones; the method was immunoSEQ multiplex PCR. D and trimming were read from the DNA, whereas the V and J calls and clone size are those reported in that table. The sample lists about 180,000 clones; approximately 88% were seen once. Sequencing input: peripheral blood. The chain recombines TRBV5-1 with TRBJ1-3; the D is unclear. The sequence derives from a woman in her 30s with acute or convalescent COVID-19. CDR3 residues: CASSLFPILSSGNTIYF. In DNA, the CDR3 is TGCGCCAGCAGCTTGTTCCCGATCCTAAGCTCTGGAAACACCATATATTTT. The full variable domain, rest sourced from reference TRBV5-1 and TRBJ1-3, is KAGVTQTPRYLIKTRGQQVTLSCSPISGHRSVSWYQQTPGQGLQFLFEYFSETQRNKGNFPGRFSGRQFSNSRSEMNVSTLELGDSALYLCASSLFPILSSGNTIYFGEGSWLTVV.